This entry lists 13 T cell receptor beta chains sequenced from one sample in a study of T cell responses to AZD1222 COVID-19 vaccine. Data came from immunoSEQ multiplex PCR; TCRdb stores just in-frame clones and leaves some out. The table shows about 160,000 clones, with 85% to 90% occurring only once. The input for sequencing was peripheral blood, taken on day 0 of AZD1222 vaccination. All receptors come from an adult in good health.

In regard to this clone: One end of the junction varies from germline; a read error may be responsible. The J gene is TRBJ1-1, the V gene TRBV7-2; the match to TRBD1 covers 7 bases. Germline CDR1 SGHTA, CDR2 FQGNSA. CDR3 size: 14 residues. DNA of the CDR3: TGTGCCAGCAGCTCCGGACAGGATAACAGTGAAGCTTTCTTT. It codes for CASSSGQDNSEAFF.

The chain links TRBV30 to TRBJ1-3, with D maybe TRBD1 (5 bases). The germline V gene has CDR1 GTSNPN and CDR2 SVGIG (reference sequence). Trimming stripped 4 bases from V and 1 base from J, with 20 bases between. The CDR3 runs to 17 residues. This CDR3 is CAWTGSQTPNSGNTIYF. CDR3 DNA sequence: TGTGCCTGGACAGGGTCACAAACTCCGAATTCTGGAAACACCATATATTTT.

The gene calls are TRBV29-1 and TRBJ1-1; maybe TRBD1 (6 bases). The CDR3 has 16 residues. V was trimmed by 4 bases and J by 0 bases, leaving 18 bases between them. The germline gives CDR1 SQVTM, CDR2 ANQGSEA. The CDR3 is CSVAYQGWGMNTEAFF. The CDR3 DNA reads TGCAGCGTTGCGTATCAGGGGTGGGGGATGAACACTGAAGCTTTCTTT.

V is TRBV6-5 and J is TRBJ2-7, with D possibly matching TRBD1 (5 bases). Trimming removed 8 bases at V and 2 bases at J, with 13 bases between. The CDR3 length is 13 residues. In germline, CDR1 is MNHEY, CDR2 SVGAGI. CDR3 nucleotides: TGTGCCAGCGCGCCAGGGCCCACCTACGAGCAGTACTTC. It specifies CASAPGPTYEQYF.

This clone turned up a few times. The gene calls are TRBV6-1 and TRBJ2-2; D might be TRBD1 (5 bases). Germline V gene data show CDR1 as MNHNS and CDR2 as SASEGT. The CDR3 is made up of 15 amino acids. Between the trimmed V and J ends, which lost 2 bases and 6 bases, there was a span of 13 bases. The CDR3 is CASSESEGVAGELFF. In DNA, the CDR3 is TGTGCCAGCAGTGAAAGTGAAGGGGTTGCCGGGGAGCTGTTTTTT.

This CDR3 reads CACGGAEKLFF. The CDR3 region has the DNA TGTGCCTGTGGGGGCGCCGAAAAACTGTTTTTT. The chain recombines TRBV30 with TRBJ1-4; the D gene is possibly TRBD1 (6 bases). Germline V gives CDR1 GTSNPN, CDR2 SVGIG (reference sequence). There are 11 residues in the CDR3. The V and J ends lost 6 bases and 8 bases respectively, with 10 bases between them. Combining the CDR3 with reference TRBV30 and TRBJ1-4 gives the whole variable domain SQTIHQWPATLVQPVGSPLSLECTVEGTSNPNLYWYRQAAGRGLQLLFYSVGIGQISSEVPQNLSASRPQDRQFILSSKKLLLSDSGFYLCACGGAEKLFFGSGTQLSVL.

This sequence joins TRBV27 and TRBJ2-3, with D unclear. V was cut by 0 bases and J by 10 bases, with 2 bases left in between. The germline CDR1 and CDR2 sequences are MNHEY and SMNVEV (reference sequence). This CDR3 is 10 amino acids long. The CDR3 coding sequence is TGTGCCAGCAGTTTATCCCCGCAGTATTTT. Amino acid sequence: CASSLSPQYF.

This chain links TRBV5-1 with TRBJ2-1; 7 bases are a match to TRBD1. Germline V gene data show CDR1 as SGHRS and CDR2 as YFSETQ. This CDR3 comprises 18 residues. Losses at the gene ends were 0 bases for V and 0 bases for J; bases not matched to a gene: 9. The DNA of the CDR3 is TGCGCCAGCAGCTTGGTGGGCAGGGGGAGTGGCTCCTACAATGAGCAGTTCTTC. Amino acids: CASSLVGRGSGSYNEQFF. The full variable domain, rest sourced from reference TRBV5-1 and TRBJ2-1, is KAGVTQTPRYLIKTRGQQVTLSCSPISGHRSVSWYQQTPGQGLQFLFEYFSETQRNKGNFPGRFSGRQFSNSRSEMNVSTLELGDSALYLCASSLVGRGSGSYNEQFFGPGTRLTVL.

The chain carries TRBV12-3 or TRBV12-4 and TRBJ1-1; D ambiguous. V gave up 6 bases and J gave up 3 bases, with 11 bases separating them. The CDR3 is made up of 13 amino acids. CDR3 DNA: TGTGCCAGCAGCCCCCCGGGCGACACTGAAGCTTTCTTT. It yields the protein CASSPPGDTEAFF.

This clone was detected once. This chain uses TRBV2 with TRBJ1-3; tentative D call: TRBD1 (6 bases). V lost 9 bases and J 0 bases, leaving 9 bases between the germline ends. The V gene's germline CDR1 is SNHLY and CDR2 FYNNEI. The length of the CDR3 is 13 residues. The CDR3 coding sequence is TGTGCCAGTGACAGGTACTCTGGAAACACCATATATTTT. Amino acids: CASDRYSGNTIYF.

The chain recombines TRBV7-8 with TRBJ2-7; perhaps D is TRBD1 or TRBD2 (5 bases each). Germline CDR1 SGHVS, CDR2 FQNEAQ. The CDR3 has 14 amino acids. Trimming left V 5 bases short and J 0 bases short, with 11 bases between. The CDR3 DNA reads TGTGCCAGCAGCCACCGGGACCGCTCCTACGAGCAGTACTTC. Translation gives CASSHRDRSYEQYF.

The chain links TRBV18 to TRBJ1-5; D uncertain. The germline gives CDR1 KGHSH, CDR2 LQKENI. This CDR3 has 15 residues. The V end was cut by 3 bases, the J end by 3 bases, with 12 bases between. CDR3: CASSPLPGTNQPQHF. CDR3 DNA sequence: TGTGCCAGCTCACCTCTCCCGGGAACCAATCAGCCCCAGCATTTT.

The chain uses TRBV4-3 and TRBJ2-1, with 14 bases fitting TRBD2. The germline V gene has CDR1 LGHNA and CDR2 YSLEER. There are 15 residues in the CDR3. V trimming: 3 bases; J trimming: 9 bases; junction bases outside the gene matches: 4. CDR3 residues: CASSQGLAGVGEQFF. CDR3 nucleotide sequence: TGCGCCAGCAGCCAGGGACTAGCGGGAGTGGGTGAGCAGTTCTTC.